The 3 T cell receptor beta chains reported below all come from one sample, sequenced in a study of T-cell memory formation after mild COVID-19. TCRdb reanalysed the 5' RACE reads using MiXCR and keeps one entry per CDR3 protein. Among fewer than 350,000 distinct CDR3 sequences listed, 15% to 20% were seen once. The sequencing input was PBMCs or a T cell subset sorted from them (not recorded which). The source of these receptors is a man aged 18 to 29 who had mild COVID-19 (a few samples of this study predate the infection). Cell type and time point are not known.

The chain couples TRBV6-2 or TRBV6-3 to TRBJ2-3; D could derive from TRBD1 or TRBD2 (5 bases each). The CDR3 spans 16 residues. Trimming stripped 7 bases from V and 2 bases from J, with 19 bases between. Germline CDR1 MNHEY, CDR2 SVGEGT. CDR3 protein: CASTISGQGNTDTQYF. The CDR3 DNA is TGTGCCAGCACTATATCGGGGCAGGGCAACACAGATACGCAGTATTTT.

The chain has TRBV5-5 and TRBJ2-3, with 10 bases identical to TRBD1. The CDR3 extends over 16 amino acids. Germline V CDR1 and CDR2: SGHKS, YYEKEE (reference sequence). The V gene end was trimmed by 3 bases and the J gene end by 0 bases; junction bases not matched to a gene: 4. The CDR3 loop reads CASSSGTGASTDTQYF. As DNA, the CDR3 is TGTGCCAGCAGCTCCGGGACAGGGGCCAGCACAGATACGCAGTATTTT. Full variable domain (missing parts from reference TRBV5-5 and TRBJ2-3): DAGVTQSPTHLIKTRGQQVTLRCSPISGHKSVSWYQQVLGQGPQFIFQYYEKEERGRGNFPDRFSARQFPNYSSELNVNALLLGDSALYLCASSSGTGASTDTQYFGPGTRLTVL.

This clonotype was recorded a few times. A junction end diverges from the germline sequence, so it may reflect a read error. The gene calls are TRBV15 and TRBJ1-3; D not certain. The CDR3 contains 11 residues. From germline, CDR1 is LNHNV and CDR2 YYDKDF (reference sequence). CDR3: CATSRANTIYF. The CDR3 DNA is TGTGCCACCAGTAGAGCGAACACCATATATTTT.